This T cell receptor (beta chain) appears in the sequencing data of a study of blood T cell repertoires in COVID-19. For the study at large: Spain, Italy and the United States supplied samples that represented acute and convalescent COVID-19. PBMCs, B-cell-depleted T cells, or T cells were the source of the cDNA or gDNA that made up the material.

The germline gives CDR1 SNHLY, CDR2 FYNNEI. This CDR3 is built from 15 residues. V dropped 9 bases and J dropped 8; count of bases not matched to a gene: 13. Original handling: Reference gene primer amplification gave estimated nucleated cell counts. The repertoire was sequenced with immunoSEQ multiplex PCR; TCRdb's copy has only in-frame clones and lacks some. Clone size and V and J calls were adopted from that table, with D and trimming inferred from the DNA. The repertoire has around 130,000 clones, less than 90% of them found once; the top ten carry roughly 2.2%. Participant ages covered about 18 to 89 years across 24 US areas. This clone is a singleton in its sample.

The chain is built from TRBV2 and TRBJ2-1; 10 bases line up with TRBD2. The source is a woman in her 50s who had recovered from COVID-19. Specimen: PBMCs or T cells enriched from blood (not recorded which). For the CDR3, the DNA is TGTGCCAGAAGCTTTGAGCGGGGGGGCCGGGATGAGCAGTTCTTC. This codes for CARSFERGGRDEQFF.